Below, one T cell receptor (beta chain) is given with its context. Its specificity is not known. Cultured CD4+ T cells had their DNA profiled by the Oncomine TCR Beta short-read assay. TCRdb called the PCR reads again in MiXCR, with one record for every CDR3 protein. The sample holds 15,000 or so distinct CDR3 sequences, about 30% seen once. The sample comes from a study of vaccination and CD4 T cells after COVID-19. This sample's treatment: roughly 10-day PBMC culture with coronavirus spike peptide pools or control peptides (ViraFEST assay). Under the ViraFEST approach, antigen-specific T cells were expanded with peptide pools and TCRs subsequently sequenced. Looked up from germline, CDR1 is SGHTA and CDR2 is FQGNSA. J was trimmed by 8 bases and V by 0 bases; bases with no gene match: 9. This CDR3 spans 16 amino acids.

The chain uses TRBV7-2 and TRBJ1-4, with 7 nucleotides matching TRBD1. The sequencing sample was made of cultured CD4+ T cells from blood. The sequence derives from a human donor with COVID-19. CDR3 residues: CASSLAAGGEGEKLFF. The CDR3 region has the DNA TGTGCCAGCAGCTTAGCCGCAGGGGGGGAAGGAGAAAAACTGTTTTTT.